This T cell receptor (beta chain) was captured in a study of cytomegalovirus exposure and HLA in healthy donors. Study-wide findings and caveats: 87-base-pair reads could not separate some V segments, including TRBV6-2 and TRBV6-3.

Vbeta (60) and Jbeta (13) primers were used in the PCR. The protocol was immunoSEQ multiplex PCR, while the TCRdb copy is restricted to in-frame clones and leaves out a portion. In the table there are roughly 150,000 clones, about 85% of which are singletons. In regard to this clone: The antigen remains undetermined.

The CDR3 is made up of 16 amino acids. Per the germline V gene, CDR1 is SGDLS and CDR2 is YYNGEE. Trimming removed 3 bases at V and 1 base at J, with 17 bases between. Sequencing input: PBMCs. The rearrangement joins TRBV9 to TRBJ2-7; a possible D gene is TRBD1 (7 bases). This receptor was obtained from a woman between 18 and 30 years old in good health and CMV-seronegative. CDR3 sequence (DNA): TGTGCCAGCAGCGGGGGGGACAGATATAATTCCTACGAGCAGTACTTC. The encoded protein is CASSGGDRYNSYEQYF.